A selection of T cell receptor beta chains follows, all from one sample in a study of blood T cell repertoires in COVID-19. Using immunoSEQ multiplex PCR, the repertoire was profiled, and TCRdb retains in-frame clones only, with some absent. The sample shows about 150,000 clones, 80% of them seen only once. The sequencing input was peripheral blood. The receptor source for this set is a woman aged 45-59 years with acute or convalescent COVID-19. Each CDR3 is given with its conserved first and last residue. The D gene is left open where the match is weak. Clone size appears in some rows only: once, few, many, or a class for an expanded clone.

J gene: TRBJ1-5; D gene: -; V gene: TRBV6-6; CDR3 length: 14; clone size: -; CDR3 protein: CASSYSGQNQPQHF; CDR3 DNA: TGTGCCAGCAGTTACTCGGGCCAAAATCAGCCCCAGCATTTT
J gene: TRBJ2-3; D gene: -; V gene: TRBV29-1; CDR3 length: 13; clone size: -; CDR3 protein: CSVEVPGTDTQYF; CDR3 DNA: TGCAGCGTTGAAGTTCCGGGAACAGATACGCAGTATTTT
J gene: TRBJ1-5; D gene: TRBD1; V gene: TRBV6-5; CDR3 length: 15; clone size: -; CDR3 protein: CASRLDRMSNQPQHF; CDR3 DNA: TGTGCCAGCAGACTGGACAGGATGAGCAATCAGCCCCAGCATTTT
J gene: TRBJ1-1; D gene: TRBD1; V gene: TRBV6-5; CDR3 length: 15; clone size: -; CDR3 protein: CASSRTGADRTEAFF; CDR3 DNA: TGTGCCAGCAGTAGGACAGGGGCCGATCGGACTGAAGCTTTCTTT
J gene: TRBJ1-1; D gene: -; V gene: TRBV7-9; CDR3 length: 15; clone size: -; CDR3 protein: CASSFQAIRNTEAFF; CDR3 DNA: TGTGCCAGCAGCTTTCAAGCGATACGGAACACTGAAGCTTTCTTT
J gene: TRBJ1-2; D gene: -; V gene: TRBV7-2; CDR3 length: 13; clone size: -; CDR3 protein: CASSSDRPGGYTF; CDR3 DNA: TGTGCCAGCAGCTCTGACAGGCCCGGGGGCTACACCTTC
J gene: TRBJ2-7; D gene: -; V gene: TRBV28; CDR3 length: 14; clone size: -; CDR3 protein: CASSFSNAGHEQYF; CDR3 DNA: TGTGCCAGCAGTTTCTCCAACGCAGGCCACGAGCAGTACTTC
J gene: TRBJ1-1; D gene: -; V gene: TRBV7-3; CDR3 length: 13; clone size: -; CDR3 protein: CASSPNMNTEAFF; CDR3 DNA: TGTGCCAGCAGCCCTAATATGAACACTGAAGCTTTCTTT
J gene: TRBJ1-1; D gene: -; V gene: TRBV25-1; CDR3 length: 14; clone size: -; CDR3 protein: CASSGEPMNTEAFF; CDR3 DNA: TGTGCCAGCAGCGGGGAACCGATGAACACTGAAGCTTTCTTT
J gene: TRBJ2-2; D gene: TRBD1; V gene: TRBV2; CDR3 length: 17; clone size: -; CDR3 protein: CALGARGQGAYTGELFF; CDR3 DNA: TGTGCCCTGGGCGCTAGGGGCCAGGGGGCTTACACCGGGGAGCTGTTTTTT
J gene: TRBJ1-2; D gene: TRBD1; V gene: TRBV6-6; CDR3 length: 13; clone size: few; CDR3 protein: CASRGGQGDGYTF; CDR3 DNA: TGTGCCAGCAGGGGAGGACAGGGTGATGGCTACACCTTC
J gene: TRBJ1-2; D gene: -; V gene: TRBV2; CDR3 length: 14; clone size: -; CDR3 protein: CASSEATGREGYTF; CDR3 DNA: TGTGCCAGCAGTGAAGCAACAGGTCGAGAGGGCTACACCTTC
J gene: TRBJ2-5; D gene: -; V gene: TRBV24-1; CDR3 length: 11; clone size: -; CDR3 protein: CATSVQETQYF; CDR3 DNA: TGTGCCACCAGTGTACAGGAGACCCAGTACTTC
J gene: TRBJ1-5; D gene: -; V gene: TRBV4-2; CDR3 length: 15; clone size: -; CDR3 protein: CASSQALRVNQPQHF; CDR3 DNA: TGTGCCAGCAGCCAAGCGTTACGGGTCAATCAGCCCCAGCATTTT
J gene: TRBJ1-1; D gene: -; V gene: TRBV20-1; CDR3 length: 11; clone size: -; CDR3 protein: CSIRENTEAFF; CDR3 DNA: TGCAGTATTAGGGAGAATACTGAAGCTTTCTTT
J gene: TRBJ2-7; D gene: -; V gene: TRBV6-4; CDR3 length: 14; clone size: -; CDR3 protein: CASSVDHRDYEQYF; CDR3 DNA: TGTGCCAGCAGTGTGGATCACAGGGACTACGAGCAGTACTTC
J gene: TRBJ2-1; D gene: TRBD2; V gene: TRBV18; CDR3 length: 17; clone size: -; CDR3 protein: CASSPGGGAGFPFEQFF; CDR3 DNA: TGTGCCAGCTCACCGGGCGGGGGGGCCGGCTTCCCCTTTGAGCAGTTCTTC
J gene: TRBJ1-1; D gene: -; V gene: TRBV4-2; CDR3 length: 15; clone size: -; CDR3 protein: CASSQEITGNTEAFF; CDR3 DNA: TGTGCCAGCAGCCAAGAAATAACAGGGAACACTGAAGCTTTCTTT
J gene: TRBJ2-7; D gene: TRBD1; V gene: TRBV9; CDR3 length: 15; clone size: -; CDR3 protein: CASSVNWDRGQGQYF; CDR3 DNA: TGTGCCAGCAGCGTAAATTGGGACAGGGGGCAGGGGCAGTACTTC
J gene: TRBJ2-5; D gene: TRBD1; V gene: TRBV6-1; CDR3 length: 14; clone size: -; CDR3 protein: CASSDGQVEETQYF; CDR3 DNA: TGTGCCAGCAGTGATGGACAGGTCGAAGAGACCCAGTACTTC
J gene: TRBJ1-6; D gene: -; V gene: TRBV4-2; CDR3 length: 12; clone size: -; CDR3 protein: CASSQEGHEKHF; CDR3 DNA: TGTGCCAGCAGCCAAGAGGGCCATGAGAAACACTTT
J gene: TRBJ2-3; D gene: TRBD2; V gene: TRBV3-1/TRBV3-2; CDR3 length: 17; clone size: -; CDR3 protein: CASSQVIAGDWADTQYF; CDR3 DNA: TGTGCCAGCAGCCAAGTTATAGCGGGGGACTGGGCAGATACGCAGTATTTT
J gene: TRBJ2-3; D gene: TRBD2; V gene: TRBV9; CDR3 length: 16; clone size: -; CDR3 protein: CASSVGSSGGTDTQYF; CDR3 DNA: TGTGCCAGCAGCGTAGGTAGTAGCGGGGGTACAGATACGCAGTATTTT
J gene: TRBJ1-1; D gene: -; V gene: TRBV5-4; CDR3 length: 13; clone size: -; CDR3 protein: CASSLGENTEAFF; CDR3 DNA: TGTGCCAGCAGCTTAGGGGAGAACACTGAAGCTTTCTTT
J gene: TRBJ1-2; D gene: -; V gene: TRBV6-5; CDR3 length: 16; clone size: once; CDR3 protein: CASSYAPLREGYGYTF; CDR3 DNA: TGTGCCAGCAGCTACGCTCCCCTTAGGGAGGGCTATGGCTACACCTTC
J gene: TRBJ1-6; D gene: -; V gene: TRBV7-2; CDR3 length: 16; clone size: many; CDR3 protein: CASSPRREGWNSPLHF; CDR3 DNA: TGTGCCAGCAGCCCCCGACGGGAGGGTTGGAATTCACCCCTCCACTTT
J gene: TRBJ1-2; D gene: -; V gene: TRBV6-1; CDR3 length: 12; clone size: -; CDR3 protein: CASSEQGHGYTF; CDR3 DNA: TGTGCCAGCAGTGAGCAGGGGCATGGCTACACCTTC
J gene: TRBJ1-5; D gene: TRBD1; V gene: TRBV3-1/TRBV3-2; CDR3 length: 18; clone size: -; CDR3 protein: CASSQEGDSVGSDQPQHF; CDR3 DNA: TGTGCCAGCAGCCAAGAGGGGGACAGCGTCGGAAGCGATCAGCCCCAGCATTTT
J gene: TRBJ2-7; D gene: TRBD2; V gene: TRBV28; CDR3 length: 13; clone size: -; CDR3 protein: CASSSGGPYEQYF; CDR3 DNA: TGTGCCAGCAGTTCGGGGGGGCCCTACGAGCAGTACTTC
J gene: TRBJ2-3; D gene: TRBD2; V gene: TRBV19; CDR3 length: 16; clone size: -; CDR3 protein: CASRKSGGAGTDTQYF; CDR3 DNA: TGTGCCAGTAGAAAAAGCGGGGGGGCCGGCACAGATACGCAGTATTTT
J gene: TRBJ2-7; D gene: -; V gene: TRBV14; CDR3 length: 17; clone size: -; CDR3 protein: CASSQDLSPGYSYEQYF; CDR3 DNA: TGTGCCAGCAGCCAAGACCTATCGCCGGGGTATTCTTACGAGCAGTACTTC
J gene: TRBJ2-7; D gene: TRBD1; V gene: TRBV11-2; CDR3 length: 16; clone size: -; CDR3 protein: CASSLVFGQGTYEQYF; CDR3 DNA: TGTGCCAGCAGCTTAGTGTTCGGACAGGGTACCTACGAGCAGTACTTC
J gene: TRBJ2-1; D gene: TRBD1; V gene: TRBV28; CDR3 length: 13; clone size: -; CDR3 protein: CASSLGQANEQFF; CDR3 DNA: TGTGCCAGCAGTTTGGGACAGGCGAATGAGCAGTTCTTC
J gene: TRBJ1-5; D gene: -; V gene: TRBV23-1; CDR3 length: 17; clone size: few; CDR3 protein: CASSQWWTAVSNQPQHF; CDR3 DNA: TGCGCCAGCAGTCAATGGTGGACAGCAGTCTCCAATCAGCCCCAGCATTTT
J gene: TRBJ1-4; D gene: -; V gene: TRBV30; CDR3 length: 15; clone size: -; CDR3 protein: CAWSRGGQPQEKLFF; CDR3 DNA: TGTGCCTGGAGCCGGGGGGGACAACCACAGGAAAAACTGTTTTTT
J gene: TRBJ2-1; D gene: TRBD2; V gene: TRBV4-2; CDR3 length: 17; clone size: -; CDR3 protein: CASSQAVVLAGDNEQFF; CDR3 DNA: TGTGCCAGCAGCCAAGCGGTGGTGCTAGCGGGGGACAATGAGCAGTTCTTC
J gene: TRBJ1-2; D gene: TRBD1; V gene: TRBV19; CDR3 length: 15; clone size: -; CDR3 protein: CASSFQTGVGQGYTF; CDR3 DNA: TGTGCCAGTAGTTTCCAGACAGGGGTGGGCCAGGGCTACACCTTC
J gene: TRBJ1-1; D gene: -; V gene: TRBV20-1; CDR3 length: 11; clone size: many; CDR3 protein: CSARQGTEAFF; CDR3 DNA: TGCAGTGCTAGACAGGGCACTGAAGCTTTCTTT
J gene: TRBJ2-1; D gene: -; V gene: TRBV3-1/TRBV3-2; CDR3 length: 15; clone size: -; CDR3 protein: CASSPSITARGEQFF; CDR3 DNA: TGTGCCAGCAGCCCATCGATTACAGCTAGGGGCGAGCAGTTCTTC
J gene: TRBJ1-1; D gene: -; V gene: TRBV19; CDR3 length: 16; clone size: -; CDR3 protein: CASSAGTRAWDTEAFF; CDR3 DNA: TGTGCCAGTAGCGCGGGGACCCGAGCTTGGGACACTGAAGCTTTCTTT
J gene: TRBJ1-6; D gene: -; V gene: TRBV7-8; CDR3 length: 15; clone size: -; CDR3 protein: CASSPSVTGRSPLHF; CDR3 DNA: TGTGCCAGCAGCCCCTCAGTGACAGGAAGATCACCCCTCCACTTT
J gene: TRBJ1-1; D gene: -; V gene: TRBV7-9; CDR3 length: 14; clone size: -; CDR3 protein: CASSPYSGGTEAFF; CDR3 DNA: TGTGCCAGCAGCCCGTACTCGGGTGGGACTGAAGCTTTCTTT
J gene: TRBJ1-2; D gene: TRBD1; V gene: TRBV6-5; CDR3 length: 14; clone size: once; CDR3 protein: CASRPGQGYYGYTF; CDR3 DNA: TGTGCCAGCAGGCCCGGACAGGGTTACTATGGCTACACCTTC
J gene: TRBJ1-4; D gene: TRBD1; V gene: TRBV4-1; CDR3 length: 17; clone size: -; CDR3 protein: CASSHPPDRNSNEKLFF; CDR3 DNA: TGCGCCAGCAGCCACCCCCCGGACAGGAATTCTAATGAAAAACTGTTTTTT
J gene: TRBJ1-2; D gene: TRBD1; V gene: TRBV5-1; CDR3 length: 14; clone size: -; CDR3 protein: CASSLAVEGASYTF; CDR3 DNA: TGCGCCAGCAGCTTGGCCGTGGAGGGGGCGAGCTACACCTTC
J gene: TRBJ1-2; D gene: -; V gene: TRBV4-3; CDR3 length: 15; clone size: once; CDR3 protein: CASSQDKRARYGYTF; CDR3 DNA: TGCGCCAGCAGCCAAGATAAGAGGGCGCGCTATGGCTACACCTTC
J gene: TRBJ1-2; D gene: -; V gene: TRBV11-2; CDR3 length: 19; clone size: -; CDR3 protein: CASSLDSLSGSGPLQGYTF; CDR3 DNA: TGTGCCAGCAGCTTAGACTCGTTATCGGGCAGCGGACCTTTGCAAGGCTACACCTTC
J gene: TRBJ1-5; D gene: -; V gene: TRBV6-5; CDR3 length: 14; clone size: -; CDR3 protein: CASRRVDSNQPQHF; CDR3 DNA: TGTGCCAGCAGGAGGGTCGATAGCAATCAGCCCCAGCATTTT